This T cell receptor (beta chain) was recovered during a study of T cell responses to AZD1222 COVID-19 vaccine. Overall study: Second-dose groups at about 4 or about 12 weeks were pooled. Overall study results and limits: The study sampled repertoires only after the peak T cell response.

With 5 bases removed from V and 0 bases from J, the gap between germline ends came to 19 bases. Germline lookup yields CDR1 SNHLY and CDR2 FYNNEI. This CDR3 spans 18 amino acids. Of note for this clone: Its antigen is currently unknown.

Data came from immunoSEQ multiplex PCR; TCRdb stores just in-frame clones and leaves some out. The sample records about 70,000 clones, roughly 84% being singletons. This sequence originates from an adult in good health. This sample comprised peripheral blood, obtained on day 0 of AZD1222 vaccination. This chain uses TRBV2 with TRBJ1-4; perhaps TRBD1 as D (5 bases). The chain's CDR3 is CASSPTYLGLATNEKLFF. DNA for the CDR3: TGTGCCAGCAGTCCTACTTATTTGGGACTTGCAACTAATGAAAAACTGTTTTTT.